These 9 T cell receptor beta chains were sequenced from one sample in a study of siplizumab effects on memory and regulatory T cells. This table comes from immunoSEQ multiplex PCR, and its TCRdb copy is limited to in-frame clones, with some not included. The sample yields approximately 100,000 clones, 75% to 95% seen once. What was sequenced was CD4+ T cells sorted from blood. Receptors originate from a human donor in good health. Some clones in this sample may be carry-over from other donors' samples.

The count of this clone is one. The chain couples TRBV2 to TRBJ2-7; perhaps TRBD1 as D (5 bases). The CDR3 totals 12 residues. The V and J ends lost 7 bases and 3 bases respectively, with 10 bases between them. Germline loops: CDR1 SNHLY, CDR2 FYNNEI. The CDR3, as DNA: TGTGCCAGCATAAAGGGGAACTACGAGCAGTACTTC. Encoded protein: CASIKGNYEQYF.

This rearrangement joins TRBV11-2 to TRBJ1-5, with D hard to call. The length of the CDR3 is 15 residues. V was trimmed by 1 base and J by 1 base, leaving 8 bases between them. Germline assignment: CDR1 SGHAT and CDR2 FQNNGV. The CDR3 here is CASSLVAGSNQPQHF. The CDR3 DNA reads TGTGCCAGCAGCTTAGTAGCGGGGAGCAATCAGCCCCAGCATTTT.

This chain uses TRBV28 with TRBJ1-5, with D possibly matching TRBD1 (6 bases). The CDR3 consists of 17 residues. V dropped 6 bases and J dropped 0 bases, with 18 bases sitting between them. The germline V gene has CDR1 MDHEN and CDR2 SYDVKM. The DNA for the CDR3 is TGTGCCAGCAGGCCCCCGAGGGGGGAATATAGCAATCAGCCCCAGCATTTT. Protein sequence: CASRPPRGEYSNQPQHF.

The chain has TRBV29-1 and TRBJ2-3; tentative D call: TRBD2 (6 bases). The CDR3 consists of 14 residues. Trimming cost V 7 bases and J 1 base, with 15 bases left between them. CDR1 SQVTM and CDR2 ANQGSEA come from the germline V gene. The CDR3 DNA sequence: TGCAGCGCTCGAAGTGGAGGGGGCACAGATACGCAGTATTTT. This encodes CSARSGGGTDTQYF.

This clone was seen a single time. The chain employs TRBV29-1 and TRBJ1-4; tentative D call: TRBD1 (5 bases). The germline V gene encodes CDR1 SQVTM and CDR2 ANQGSEA. The CDR3 has 13 residues. V was trimmed by 4 bases and J by 8 bases, leaving 14 bases between them. CDR3 sequence reads: CSVGAGTEEKLFF. DNA of the CDR3: TGCAGCGTTGGAGCCGGGACGGAAGAAAAACTGTTTTTT.

The V call is TRBV5-1, the J call TRBJ2-3; D perhaps matches TRBD2 (6 bases). This CDR3 is 16 amino acids long. Germline V gives CDR1 SGHRS, CDR2 YFSETQ. The V gene lost 2 bases and the J gene lost 2 bases, with 15 bases spanning the gap. CDR3 sequence: CASSFYRDFTTDTQYF. CDR3 sequence (DNA): TGCGCCAGCAGCTTTTACCGGGACTTCACCACAGATACGCAGTATTTT. Together with reference TRBV5-1 and TRBJ2-3, the CDR3 gives the full variable domain: KAGVTQTPRYLIKTRGQQVTLSCSPISGHRSVSWYQQTPGQGLQFLFEYFSETQRNKGNFPGRFSGRQFSNSRSEMNVSTLELGDSALYLCASSFYRDFTTDTQYFGPGTRLTVL.

The chain couples TRBV4-1 to TRBJ2-3, with TRBD1 as a possible D gene (6 bases). The CDR3 is 17 residues long. CDR1 is MGHRA and CDR2 is YSYEKL in the germline V gene. V was cut by 2 bases and J by 2 bases, with 17 bases left in between. The CDR3 spells CASSQHTTQGYTDTQYF. The CDR3 DNA follows: TGCGCCAGCAGCCAACACACGACGCAGGGGTACACAGATACGCAGTATTTT.

J is TRBJ2-7 and V is TRBV6-1, with 7 bases that match TRBD1. V lost 7 bases to trimming and J lost 2 bases; unmatched junction nucleotides: 11. This CDR3 comprises 15 residues. Germline-derived CDR1 and CDR2 are MNHNS and SASEGT. CDR3 sequence: CASTMKWQGAYEQYF. CDR3 bases: TGTGCCAGCACCATGAAATGGCAGGGGGCCTACGAGCAGTACTTC.

This clone has only a few counts. The chain joins TRBV2 to TRBJ2-1; D is perhaps TRBD2 (5 bases). V was pared by 7 bases and J by 6 bases, with 16 bases between. The germline V gene encodes CDR1 SNHLY and CDR2 FYNNEI. The CDR3 length is 14 residues. The CDR3 sequence: CASKFELAGNEQFF. CDR3 sequence (DNA): TGTGCCAGCAAATTCGAGCTAGCAGGCAATGAGCAGTTCTTC. Filled out from reference TRBV2 and TRBJ2-1, the complete variable domain reads EPEVTQTPSHQVTQMGQEVILRCVPISNHLYFYWYRQILGQKVEFLVSFYNNEISEKSEIFDDQFSVERPDGSNFTLKIRSTKLEDSAMYFCASKFELAGNEQFFGPGTRLTVL.